The rows below give T cell receptor beta chains drawn from one sample of a study of control samples from healthy donors and cancer patients. Sequencing used immunoSEQ multiplex PCR; TCRdb keeps in-frame clones, though not all of them. The sample has some 160,000 clones, 90% to 95% seen once. Sequencing input: blood. These TCRs come from a woman in her thirties or forties in good health. CDR3s include the opening cysteine and the closing phenylalanine or tryptophan. The D gene is left open where the match is weak. Clone size appears in some rows only: once, few, many, or a class for an expanded clone.

V: TRBV4-3; J: TRBJ1-1; size: NA; D: NA; DNA: TGCGCCAGCAGCCAAGAAAGGGGCACTGAAGCTTTCTTT; CDR3: CASSQERGTEAFF
V: TRBV19; J: TRBJ2-3; size: NA; D: NA; DNA: TGTGCCAGTAGTATAGCAACAGATACGCAGTATTTT; CDR3: CASSIATDTQYF
V: TRBV2; J: TRBJ1-2; size: NA; D: NA; DNA: TGTGCCAGCACGGTTAACTATGGCTACACCTTC; CDR3: CASTVNYGYTF
V: TRBV12-3/TRBV12-4; J: TRBJ1-2; size: NA; D: NA; DNA: TGTGCCAGCAGCTTTGGCTATGGCTACACCTTC; CDR3: CASSFGYGYTF
V: TRBV14; J: TRBJ2-6; size: once; D: NA; DNA: TGTGCCAGCAGCCAAGGGCTTGGGGCCAACGTCCTGACTTTC; CDR3: CASSQGLGANVLTF
V: TRBV6-5; J: TRBJ1-1; size: NA; D: NA; DNA: TGTGCCAGCAGTTACTGGGGGGGGGCCAAGAACACTGAAGCTTTCTTT; CDR3: CASSYWGGAKNTEAFF
V: TRBV6-2/TRBV6-3; J: TRBJ2-7; size: NA; D: TRBD2; DNA: TGTGCCAGCAGTTCGTCGACTAGCACTGTCTACGAGCAGTACTTC; CDR3: CASSSSTSTVYEQYF
V: TRBV7-9; J: TRBJ2-3; size: NA; D: NA; DNA: TGTGCCAGCAGCTTAACCGGGCTAGGCACAGATACGCAGTATTTT; CDR3: CASSLTGLGTDTQYF
V: TRBV5-5; J: TRBJ2-5; size: NA; D: TRBD1; DNA: TGTGCCAGCAGCTTGGGGCAGGGGGCAGGAGAGACCCAGTACTTC; CDR3: CASSLGQGAGETQYF
V: TRBV6-4; J: TRBJ2-1; size: NA; D: TRBD1; DNA: TGTGCCAGCAGTGGTGAACAGGGGAATGAGCAGTTCTTC; CDR3: CASSGEQGNEQFF
V: TRBV5-5; J: TRBJ1-2; size: once; D: NA; DNA: TGTGCCAGCAGCGCCGGGACGGTAAACTATGGCTACACCTTC; CDR3: CASSAGTVNYGYTF
V: TRBV7-6; J: TRBJ2-2; size: once; D: NA; DNA: TGTGCCAGCAGCTTAGACCAGGGTTGGGTTTTCACCGGGGAGCTGTTTTTT; CDR3: CASSLDQGWVFTGELFF
V: TRBV27; J: TRBJ2-7; size: NA; D: NA; DNA: TGTGCCAGCAGTTTCGGGAATCGACCCTACGAGCAGTACTTC; CDR3: CASSFGNRPYEQYF
V: TRBV7-9; J: TRBJ1-4; size: once; D: NA; DNA: TGTGCCAGCAGCCTACAGGGACGTAGAGAAAAACTGTTTTTT; CDR3: CASSLQGRREKLFF
V: TRBV5-1; J: TRBJ2-5; size: NA; D: NA; DNA: TGCGCCAGCAGCTCCTTCCAAGAGACCCAGTACTTC; CDR3: CASSSFQETQYF
V: TRBV9; J: TRBJ1-2; size: NA; D: TRBD1; DNA: TGTGCCAGCAGCACCTCGGGACAGGGATCTGGCTACACCTTC; CDR3: CASSTSGQGSGYTF
V: TRBV4-3; J: TRBJ1-3; size: NA; D: NA; DNA: TGCGCCAGCAGCCAAGAATTGGGGGCACCGGGATATTTT; CDR3: CASSQELGAPGYF
V: TRBV6-1; J: TRBJ1-2; size: few; D: NA; DNA: TGTGCCAGCAGTGAAGTCCCCTATGGCTACACCTTC; CDR3: CASSEVPYGYTF
V: TRBV10-3; J: TRBJ2-7; size: NA; D: NA; DNA: TGTGCCATCAGTGAGTCAAGAGGGGGTCGCGAGCAGTACTTC; CDR3: CAISESRGGREQYF
V: TRBV5-1; J: TRBJ1-5; size: NA; D: NA; DNA: TGCGCCAGCAGCTTGGCCTCACAGGGAGACCCTCAGCCCCAGCATTTT; CDR3: CASSLASQGDPQPQHF
V: TRBV3-1/TRBV3-2; J: TRBJ1-2; size: few; D: NA; DNA: TGTGCCAGCAGCCAAGATGGGGTCCTTGGCTACACCTTC; CDR3: CASSQDGVLGYTF
V: TRBV19; J: TRBJ1-5; size: once; D: NA; DNA: TGTGCCAGTAGTATTCCGGGAACCAATCAGCCCCAGCATTTT; CDR3: CASSIPGTNQPQHF
V: TRBV7-2; J: TRBJ1-5; size: NA; D: NA; DNA: TGTGCCAGCAGCCCCGGAAATCAGCCCCAGCATTTT; CDR3: CASSPGNQPQHF
V: TRBV7-2; J: TRBJ1-1; size: NA; D: TRBD1; DNA: TGTGCCAGCAGCATACAGGGGGTCACTGAAGCTTTCTTT; CDR3: CASSIQGVTEAFF
V: TRBV12-5; J: TRBJ1-4; size: NA; D: NA; DNA: TGTGCTAGTGGTGCGGCTCTTAATGAAAAACTGTTTTTT; CDR3: CASGAALNEKLFF
V: TRBV27; J: TRBJ1-2; size: NA; D: NA; DNA: TGTGCCAGCAGCCCTCAGGGTCGGTATGGCTACACCTTC; CDR3: CASSPQGRYGYTF
V: TRBV6-5; J: TRBJ1-2; size: few; D: NA; DNA: TGTGCCAGCAGTCCTCGTCCCACTAACTATGGCTACACCTTC; CDR3: CASSPRPTNYGYTF
V: TRBV5-6; J: TRBJ2-7; size: NA; D: NA; DNA: TGTGCCAGCAGCTTGGGGAGCTCCTACGAGCAGTACTTC; CDR3: CASSLGSSYEQYF
V: TRBV18; J: TRBJ1-2; size: NA; D: NA; DNA: TGTGCCAGCTCACCACCGGCAGGGGATTATGGCTACACCTTC; CDR3: CASSPPAGDYGYTF
V: TRBV19; J: TRBJ2-5; size: NA; D: NA; DNA: TGTGCCAGTAGTATAGCCGGACCCCAAGAGACCCAGTACTTC; CDR3: CASSIAGPQETQYF
V: TRBV27; J: TRBJ2-1; size: NA; D: NA; DNA: TGTGCCAGCAGTTTCGGCGGGACCGGGGCCTACAATGAGCAGTTCTTC; CDR3: CASSFGGTGAYNEQFF
V: TRBV3-1/TRBV3-2; J: TRBJ1-1; size: NA; D: NA; DNA: TGTGCCAGCAGCCAAGATCCCAGGGATAAAGTGAACACTGAAGCTTTCTTT; CDR3: CASSQDPRDKVNTEAFF
V: TRBV18; J: TRBJ1-1; size: NA; D: TRBD1; DNA: TGTGCCAGCTCGGGACAGAAGAACACTGAAGCTTTCTTT; CDR3: CASSGQKNTEAFF
V: TRBV18; J: TRBJ1-2; size: NA; D: NA; DNA: TGTGCCAGCTCACCACGTTCGGGGGTCCGCGGCTACACCTTC; CDR3: CASSPRSGVRGYTF
V: TRBV27; J: TRBJ1-5; size: once; D: TRBD1; DNA: TGTGCCAGCAGTCCTGGGACAGGGGGCAATCAGCCCCAGCATTTT; CDR3: CASSPGTGGNQPQHF
V: TRBV7-9; J: TRBJ1-5; size: once; D: NA; DNA: TGTGCCAGCAGCCCGGGGCAGCCCAATCAGCCCCAGCATTTT; CDR3: CASSPGQPNQPQHF
V: TRBV6-2/TRBV6-3; J: TRBJ2-7; size: NA; D: TRBD1; DNA: TGTGCCAGCAGTTCAGGACAGGGGATCGGCGAGCAGTACTTC; CDR3: CASSSGQGIGEQYF
V: TRBV12-3/TRBV12-4; J: TRBJ1-1; size: NA; D: NA; DNA: TGTGCCAGCAGTTTTCATCCCACTGAAGCTTTCTTT; CDR3: CASSFHPTEAFF
V: TRBV7-2; J: TRBJ1-2; size: NA; D: NA; DNA: TGTGCCAGCAGCTTAGTAGAAGGGGACTATGGCTACACCTTC; CDR3: CASSLVEGDYGYTF
V: TRBV9; J: TRBJ1-1; size: NA; D: NA; DNA: TGTGCCAGCAGCTTACGGGCCTACAACACTGAAGCTTTCTTT; CDR3: CASSLRAYNTEAFF
V: TRBV5-1; J: TRBJ1-3; size: NA; D: TRBD1; DNA: TGCGCCAGCAGCCTGGGACAGGGGGTCGGAAACACCATATATTTT; CDR3: CASSLGQGVGNTIYF
V: TRBV4-3; J: TRBJ1-4; size: NA; D: NA; DNA: TGCGCCAGCAGCCAAGATGGGGCGGGAAGGAAACTGTTTTTT; CDR3: CASSQDGAGRKLFF
V: TRBV29-1; J: TRBJ1-2; size: NA; D: TRBD1; DNA: TGCAGCGTTGGTGACAGGGGGCTTCATAACTATGGCTACACCTTC; CDR3: CSVGDRGLHNYGYTF
V: TRBV14; J: TRBJ2-5; size: NA; D: NA; DNA: TGTGCCAGCAGCCAATCACCCAGGGGCCGGGGGCAAGAGACCCAGTACTTC; CDR3: CASSQSPRGRGQETQYF
V: TRBV6-2/TRBV6-3; J: TRBJ2-5; size: NA; D: NA; DNA: TGTGCCAGCAGTTACGATAAGGACAGATTAGAGACCCAGTACTTC; CDR3: CASSYDKDRLETQYF
V: TRBV21-1; J: TRBJ1-6; size: NA; D: NA; DNA: TGTGCCTGTGCCCCCCAGGGCTCCTATAATTCACCCCTCCACTTT; CDR3: CACAPQGSYNSPLHF
V: TRBV18; J: TRBJ1-1; size: NA; D: TRBD1; DNA: TGTGCCAGCTCACCACCCGGGACAGGGGGCCGTGGCACTGAAGCTTTCTTT; CDR3: CASSPPGTGGRGTEAFF
V: TRBV4-3; J: TRBJ1-2; size: once; D: TRBD1; DNA: TGCGCCAGCAGCCATAGGACAGGGGGTAACTATGGCTACACCTTC; CDR3: CASSHRTGGNYGYTF
V: TRBV29-1; J: TRBJ2-3; size: once; D: TRBD2; DNA: TGCAGCGGAACTCTAGCGGGGGGCACAGATACGCAGTATTTT; CDR3: CSGTLAGGTDTQYF
V: TRBV7-3; J: TRBJ2-3; size: NA; D: NA; DNA: TGTGCCAGCAGCTTAAATCCGGGTCTTATCACAGATACGCAGTATTTT; CDR3: CASSLNPGLITDTQYF
V: TRBV5-6; J: TRBJ2-7; size: NA; D: TRBD1; DNA: TGTGCCAGCAGCTTCTCAGGGGGCTCCGCCGAGCAGTACTTC; CDR3: CASSFSGGSAEQYF
V: TRBV9; J: TRBJ2-3; size: once; D: TRBD2; DNA: TGTGCCAGCAAAGGCGGGGGGGCGTTGAATACGCAGTATTTT; CDR3: CASKGGGALNTQYF
V: TRBV19; J: TRBJ1-2; size: NA; D: NA; DNA: TGTGCCAGTAGTCCGGACAACAGCGTTGGCTACACCTTC; CDR3: CASSPDNSVGYTF
V: TRBV7-9; J: TRBJ2-1; size: NA; D: NA; DNA: TGTGCCAGCAGCCGACTCCAAAATGAGCAGTTCTTC; CDR3: CASSRLQNEQFF
V: TRBV5-1; J: TRBJ2-5; size: NA; D: NA; DNA: TGCGCCAGCAGCTGGATGTTCCAAGAGGGAGAGACCCAGTACTTC; CDR3: CASSWMFQEGETQYF
V: TRBV9; J: TRBJ2-2; size: NA; D: TRBD2; DNA: TGTGCCAGCAGCGTAGGACTAGCGGTGAACACCGGGGAGCTGTTTTTT; CDR3: CASSVGLAVNTGELFF
V: TRBV12-5; J: TRBJ2-2; size: NA; D: NA; DNA: TGTGCTAGTGGTTTGCCCTCAGGGATAAACACCGGGGAGCTGTTTTTT; CDR3: CASGLPSGINTGELFF